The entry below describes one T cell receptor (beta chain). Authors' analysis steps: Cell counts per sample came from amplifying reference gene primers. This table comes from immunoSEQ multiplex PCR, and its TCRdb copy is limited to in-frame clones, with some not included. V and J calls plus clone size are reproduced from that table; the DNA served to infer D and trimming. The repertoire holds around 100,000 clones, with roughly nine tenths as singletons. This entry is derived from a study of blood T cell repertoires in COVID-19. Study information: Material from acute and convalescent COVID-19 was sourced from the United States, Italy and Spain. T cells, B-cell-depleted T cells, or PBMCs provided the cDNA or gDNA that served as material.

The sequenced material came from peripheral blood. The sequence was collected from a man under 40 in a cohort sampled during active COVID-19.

In DNA, the CDR3 is TGTGCCAGCAGTGTTGGGGCTAGCGGGGATCAAGAGACCCAGTACTTC. Translating it yields CASSVGASGDQETQYF. This sequence joins TRBV6-1 and TRBJ2-5, with 9 bases aligning to TRBD2. Germline CDR1 reads MNHNS; CDR2 reads SASEGT. The CDR3 covers 16 residues. Trimming removed 4 bases from V and 2 bases from J; junction bases left unmatched: 8.